This T cell receptor beta chain is from a study of blood T cell repertoires in COVID-19. Methods used by the authors: Estimated nucleated cell counts came from reference gene primer amplification. Data came from immunoSEQ multiplex PCR; TCRdb stores just in-frame clones and leaves some out. The V and J calls and clone size were taken over from that table, and D and trimming were inferred from the DNA. The table has some 110,000 clones, about 80% seen once. Per the germline V gene, CDR1 is GTSNPN and CDR2 is SVGIG (reference sequence). The CDR3 consists of 12 residues. V dropped 1 base and J dropped 3 bases, with 6 bases sitting between them.

This TCR derives from a woman aged 60-75 years with acute or convalescent COVID-19. The genes are TRBV30 and TRBJ1-2; D is undetermined. Sequenced sample: peripheral blood. The CDR3 loop is CAWSGSDYGYTF. The CDR3 region has the DNA TGTGCCTGGAGTGGATCGGACTATGGCTACACCTTC.